These 18 T cell receptor beta chains share one sample of origin, sequenced in a study of read filtering for tumor transcriptome and immune sequencing. Molecular barcoded adaptors covering alpha/delta and beta/gamma chains were used on approximately 440 ng RNA. TCRdb ran MiXCR on the reads and lists one entry per CDR3 protein. The sample has about 130,000 distinct CDR3 sequences, 10% to 15% seen once. Input material: a population of CD138-negative cells sorted from bone marrow. These receptors all come from a donor at least 40 years old with multiple myeloma.

This clonotype has more than one count but fewer than ten. The rearrangement links TRBV3-1 to TRBJ1-5; D is possibly TRBD1 (5 bases). This CDR3 region has 17 residues. Germline CDR1 is LGHDT and CDR2 is YNNKEL (reference sequence). V lost 3 bases, J lost 2 bases, and 17 bases lay in between. Here the CDR3 DNA reads TGTGCCAGCAGCCATGGGTTGAGGGGTACCGGCAATCAGCCCCAGCATTTT. Its translation: CASSHGLRGTGNQPQHF.

This clonotype was observed many times. This chain links TRBV5-1 with TRBJ2-1; 12 nucleotides match TRBD2. Trimming took 3 bases from V and 7 from J; bases not matched to a gene: 14. The CDR3 covers 18 residues. Per germline, CDR1 SGHRS and CDR2 YFSETQ. Here the CDR3 DNA reads TGCGCCAGCAGCTCATCACCTAGCGGGGGGGCCTTGGAAAATGAGCAGTTCTTC. It is translated as CASSSSPSGGALENEQFF.

This clonotype was observed at least ten times. This chain uses TRBV5-1 with TRBJ2-3; no definite D call. CDR3 length: 15 residues. The V gene lost 1 base and the J gene lost 0 bases, with 9 bases spanning the gap. Germline CDR1 SGHRS, CDR2 YFSETQ. The CDR3 sequence: CASSLFYESTDTQYF. The CDR3 nucleotides are TGCGCCAGCAGCTTGTTTTACGAGAGCACAGATACGCAGTATTTT.

In this sample, this clonotype turned up a few times. Since a much larger clone is just one base distant, this may be a read error. CDR3 nucleotide sequence: TGTGCCAGCGGCTTAAGTGGGCGCAGGGGCAATCAGCCCCAGCATTTT. Translation gives CASGLSGRRGNQPQHF. This rearrangement joins TRBV7-9 to TRBJ1-5, with TRBD1 as a possible D gene (5 bases). This CDR3 comprises 16 residues. Germline V gene sequence: CDR1 SEHNR, CDR2 FQNEAQ (reference sequence).

This clonotype came up many times. The chain is built from TRBV11-1 and TRBJ2-5; TRBD2 might be the D (6 bases). The CDR3 extends over 15 amino acids. Deletions cut 2 bases from V and 6 bases from J, with 16 bases between. Germline V gene sequence: CDR1 SGHAT, CDR2 FQDESV (reference sequence). CDR3 sequence reads: CASSLTAGLLQTQYF. CDR3 coding DNA: TGTGCCAGCAGCTTAACGGCGGGACTCCTACAGACCCAGTACTTC. The full variable domain, completed using reference TRBV11-1 and TRBJ2-5, is EAEVAQSPRYKITEKSQAVAFWCDPISGHATLYWYRQILGQGPELLVQFQDESVVDDSQLPKDRFSAERLKGVDSTLKIQPAELGDSAMYLCASSLTAGLLQTQYFGPGTRLLVL.

This chain uses TRBV11-2 with TRBJ2-2; D may be TRBD1 (6 bases). The CDR3 runs 14 residues. Deletions cut 6 bases from V and 7 bases from J, with 15 bases between. Germline assignment: CDR1 SGHAT and CDR2 FQNNGV. For the CDR3, the DNA is TGTGCCAGCAGACCCCAGGGGCAAGGCGGGGAGCTGTTTTTT. Protein sequence: CASRPQGQGGELFF. The complete variable domain, with remaining parts taken from reference TRBV11-2 and TRBJ2-2, reads EAGVAQSPRYKIIEKRQSVAFWCNPISGHATLYWYQQILGQGPKLLIQFQNNGVVDDSQLPKDRFSAERLKGVDSTLKIQPAKLEDSAVYLCASRPQGQGGELFFGEGSRLTVL.

In its sample, this clonotype was seen many times. Mismatch with germline at one junction end may stem from a read error. The rearrangement uses TRBV7-9 and TRBJ2-3; D gene unclear. Per germline, CDR1 SEHNR and CDR2 FQNEAQ (reference sequence). The CDR3 is 12 amino acids. CDR3 DNA: TGTGCCAGCAGCCCCCCCGGGTCACACATGGGTTTT. Amino acid sequence: CASSPPGSHMGF.

This clonotype showed up just a few times. A much larger clonotype is one base distant, so this may be a read error. The J gene is TRBJ2-1, the V gene TRBV20-1, with TRBD2 identical over 12 bases. Per germline, CDR1 DFQATT and CDR2 SNEGSKA (reference sequence). This CDR3 has 15 amino acids. The CDR3 DNA is TGCAGTGCTACCCGGACTAGCGGGATCTACAATGCGCAGTTCTTC. Translation gives CSATRTSGIYNAQFF.

The CDR3 DNA is TGCAGCGTTGGTTTAACGGGGAACACTGAAGCTTTCTTT. It specifies CSVGLTGNTEAFF. The chain combines TRBV29-1 with TRBJ1-1; no reliable D call. Trimming cost V 4 bases and J 1 base, with 10 bases left between them. CDR1 is SQVTM and CDR2 is ANQGSEA in the germline V gene. CDR3 size: 13 residues. Combining the CDR3 with reference TRBV29-1 and TRBJ1-1 gives the whole variable domain SAVISQKPSRDICQRGTSLTIQCQVDSQVTMMFWYRQQPGQSLTLIATANQGSEATYESGFVIDKFPISRPNLTFSTLTVSNMSPEDSSIYLCSVGLTGNTEAFFGQGTRLTVV.

Ten or more counts support this clonotype. V usage is TRBV28 and J usage is TRBJ2-1; D remains unclear. The germline V gene encodes CDR1 MDHEN and CDR2 SYDVKM. Trimming took 6 bases from V and 11 from J, leaving 14 bases between them. The CDR3 contains 12 residues. The CDR3 sequence is CASSAPPTQQFF. In DNA form, the CDR3 reads TGTGCCAGCAGCGCACCCCCCACCCAGCAGTTCTTC.

This clonotype was counted many times. The V call is TRBV9, the J call TRBJ2-5, with TRBD2 identical over 9 bases. The CDR3 loop spans 15 amino acids. Per germline, CDR1 SGDLS and CDR2 YYNGEE. With V trimmed by 0 bases and J by 5 bases, 5 bases remained unmatched. The CDR3 bases are TGTGCCAGCAGCGTAGCTGAGCGGGGGGCCGAGACCCAGTACTTC. It encodes CASSVAERGAETQYF.

This clonotype was seen only a few times. This chain links TRBV24-1 with TRBJ2-5, with D unresolved. The germline V gene has CDR1 KGHDR and CDR2 SFDVKD. Trimming cost V 3 bases and J 5 bases, with 9 bases left between them. CDR3 length equals 13 residues. The CDR3 loop is CATSDPFRETQYF. CDR3 DNA sequence: TGTGCCACCAGTGATCCGTTTCGGGAGACCCAGTACTTC.

This clonotype was detected a few times. A clone one base away is much larger, so this may be a read error. This rearrangement joins TRBV29-1 to TRBJ1-1, with D perhaps matching TRBD1 (6 bases). This CDR3 contains 13 residues. Germline V gene sequence: CDR1 SQVTM, CDR2 ANQGSEA. The CDR3 region has the DNA TGCGGCGTTGACTGGGGGCAGGGCACTGAAGCTTTCTTT. It specifies CGVDWGQGTEAFF.

Points on this clonotype: A read error is possible here, since a much larger clone lies one base away. The gene calls are TRBV5-4 and TRBJ2-5, with D possibly TRBD2 on 7 matching bases. The better agreement between TRBJ2-1 and the DNA end casts doubt on the J call. CDR3 length: 14 amino acids. Germline V gene data show CDR1 as SGHNT and CDR2 as YYREEE (reference sequence). The DNA for the CDR3 is TGTGCCAGCAGCCCAGGGGACTACCAAGAGACCCAGTTCTTC. It yields the protein CASSPGDYQETQFF.

This clonotype was seen at least ten times. The rearrangement links TRBV4-1 to TRBJ2-2; D uncertain. The CDR3 spans 15 residues. Germline CDR1 MGHRA, CDR2 YSYEKL. V was pared by 4 bases and J by 2 bases, with 11 bases between. CDR3 nucleotides: TGCGCCAGCAGCCCCCCGGACGTAAACACCGGGGAGCTGTTTTTT. Translating gives CASSPPDVNTGELFF.

In its sample, this clonotype was seen many times. The V gene is TRBV11-2, the J gene TRBJ1-5; D unclear. Germline CDR1 reads SGHAT; CDR2 reads FQNNGV. The CDR3 length is 13 residues. Trimming left V 6 bases short and J 4 bases short, with 10 bases between. In DNA, the CDR3 is TGTGCCAGCAGACCCAGCTTAAATCAGCCCCAGCATTTT. The encoded protein is CASRPSLNQPQHF.

A few counts support this clonotype. The CDR3 here is CSARGGDSNQPQHF. The CDR3 DNA is TGCAGTGCTAGAGGAGGAGATAGCAATCAGCCCCAGCATTTT. V usage is TRBV20-1 and J usage is TRBJ1-5; D uncertain. V lost 1 base and J lost 0, with 7 bases in between. The CDR3 consists of 14 residues. The germline gives CDR1 DFQATT, CDR2 SNEGSKA (reference sequence).

Concerning this clonotype: A much larger clone sits a single nucleotide away, making a read error possible. The genes are TRBV5-1 and TRBJ2-5; weak D call: TRBD2 (5 bases). CDR1 and CDR2 (germline): SGHRS, YFSETQ. There are 13 residues in the CDR3. CDR3 amino acids: CASSEGYQETRYF. In DNA, the CDR3 is TGCGCCAGCAGCGAGGGTTACCAAGAGACCCGGTACTTC.